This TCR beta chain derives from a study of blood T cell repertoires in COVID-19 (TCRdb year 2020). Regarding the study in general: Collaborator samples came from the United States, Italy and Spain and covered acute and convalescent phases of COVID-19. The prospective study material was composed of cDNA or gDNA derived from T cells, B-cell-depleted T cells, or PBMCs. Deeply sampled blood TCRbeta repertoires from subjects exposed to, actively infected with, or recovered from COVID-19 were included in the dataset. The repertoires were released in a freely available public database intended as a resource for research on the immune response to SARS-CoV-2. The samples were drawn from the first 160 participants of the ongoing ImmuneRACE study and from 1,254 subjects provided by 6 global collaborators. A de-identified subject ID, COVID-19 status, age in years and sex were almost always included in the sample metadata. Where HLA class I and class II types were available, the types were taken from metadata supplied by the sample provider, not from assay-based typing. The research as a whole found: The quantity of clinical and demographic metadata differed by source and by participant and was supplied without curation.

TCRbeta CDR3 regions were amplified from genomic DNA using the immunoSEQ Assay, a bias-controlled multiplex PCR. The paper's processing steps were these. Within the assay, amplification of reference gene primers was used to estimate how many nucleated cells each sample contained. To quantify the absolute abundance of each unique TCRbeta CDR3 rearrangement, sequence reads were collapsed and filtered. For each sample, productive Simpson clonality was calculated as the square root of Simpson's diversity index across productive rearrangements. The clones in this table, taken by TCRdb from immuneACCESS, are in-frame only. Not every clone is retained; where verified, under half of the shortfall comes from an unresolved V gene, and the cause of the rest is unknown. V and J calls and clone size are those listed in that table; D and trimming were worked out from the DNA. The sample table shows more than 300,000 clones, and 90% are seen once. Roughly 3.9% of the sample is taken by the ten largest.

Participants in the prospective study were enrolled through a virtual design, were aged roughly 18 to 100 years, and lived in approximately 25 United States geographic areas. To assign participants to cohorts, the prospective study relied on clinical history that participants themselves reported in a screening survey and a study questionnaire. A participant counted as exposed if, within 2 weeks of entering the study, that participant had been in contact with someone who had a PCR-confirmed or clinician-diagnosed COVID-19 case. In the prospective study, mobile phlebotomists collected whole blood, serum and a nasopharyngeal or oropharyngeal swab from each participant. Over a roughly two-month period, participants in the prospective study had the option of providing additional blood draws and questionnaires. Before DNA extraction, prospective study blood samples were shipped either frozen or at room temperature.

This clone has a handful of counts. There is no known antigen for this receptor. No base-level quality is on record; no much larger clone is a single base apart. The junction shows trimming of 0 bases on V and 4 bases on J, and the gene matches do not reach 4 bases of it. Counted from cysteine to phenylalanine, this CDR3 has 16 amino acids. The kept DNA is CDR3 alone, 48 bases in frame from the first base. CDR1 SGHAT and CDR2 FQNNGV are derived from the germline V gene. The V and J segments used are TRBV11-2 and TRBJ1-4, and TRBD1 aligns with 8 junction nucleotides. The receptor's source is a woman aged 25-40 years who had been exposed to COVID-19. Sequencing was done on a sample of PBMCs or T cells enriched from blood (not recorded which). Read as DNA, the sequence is TGTGCCAGCAGCTTAGACGACAGGGGAAGTAATGAAAAACTGTTTTTT. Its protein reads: CASSLDDRGSNEKLFF.